This T cell receptor (beta chain) was observed in a study of cytomegalovirus exposure and HLA in healthy donors. Study conclusions and caveats: Many donors carried some public TCRs, although rarity characterized most TCR sequences.

For this clone: Its specificity is not known.

V lost 8 bases, J lost 1 base, and 10 bases stayed unmatched. The CDR3 totals 15 residues. Germline lookup yields CDR1 MNHNS and CDR2 SASEGT. In the PCR, 60 Vbeta and 13 Jbeta primers were used. Libraries were prepared by immunoSEQ multiplex PCR; TCRdb keeps only in-frame clonotypes and omits some of them. The repertoire holds 150,000 to 200,000 clones, with around four fifths as singletons. Material for sequencing was PBMCs. This sequence originates from a man younger than 35 in good health and CMV-seronegative. The chain joins TRBV6-1 to TRBJ2-7; TRBD1 matches 8 bases. The CDR3 here is CASGRGTGISYEQYF. CDR3 nucleotide sequence: TGTGCCAGCGGACGTGGGACAGGAATTTCCTACGAGCAGTACTTC.